This section outlines one T cell receptor beta chain sequence together with its context. Its specific antigen is unknown. Base quality data are lacking; no much larger clone is found one base away. The donors were 40 or so Caucasian individuals from Russia, aged about 6 to 95 years, who were systemically healthy. Each donor gave roughly 11 milliliters of peripheral blood, drawn into EDTA-treated Vacutainer tubes. Ficoll-Paque density-gradient centrifugation was used to isolate PBMCs, with at least 7 million obtained per sample. Trizol reagent was used to extract total RNA from the PBMCs, yielding at least 5 micrograms per sample. For every donor, an aliquot of PBMCs went through flow cytometry to measure the percentages of naive CD45RAhigh/CD27high T cells. The record originates from a study of blood T cells in healthy people across ages (dated by TCRdb to 2014 to 2015). For the study in its entirety: In model experiments, roughly one uniquely barcoded TCR beta cDNA molecule per two T cells was captured by template switching. Age-related changes in TCR beta repertoire diversity were measured in the study by deep sequencing normalized with unique cDNA molecular identifiers. The donors were split into four age groups: young (average about 15 years), middle-aged (39), aged (approximately 59) and long-lived (roughly 80). To avoid experimental bias, donors of different ages were randomly spread across the sequencing lanes. Using the same blood draw, the study looked at two additional independent replicas of 1 million unique cDNA reads for two donors, one aged 18 to 29 and the other aged 80 or older.

CDR1 and CDR2, per the germline V gene, are MNHEY and SVGAGI. Trimming takes 11 bases from V and 2 bases from J, and the germline ends sit 15 bases apart. From the cysteine through the phenylalanine, the CDR3 covers 13 amino acids. The kept DNA is CDR3 alone, 39 bases in frame from the first base. Overall study outcomes, separate from this receptor: Because the CMV infection status of the donors was unknown, age-related changes in expanded clonotypes may potentially have been confounded. As age increased, observed TCR beta diversity per million T cells dropped in a roughly linear way, and a significant reduction was already evident by age 40. Compared with the aged group, the long-lived group had more naive CD4+ T cells, fewer expanded clones and increased TCR diversity, a pattern suggesting age selection. Bulk unsorted PBMC profiling prevented conclusive comparison of naive and antigen-experienced compartments. Total diversity estimates from one million sequenced T cells were considered lower bounds and underestimates. A strong correlation was found between observed TCR beta diversity and the percentage of naive T cells measured by flow cytometry.

To prepare the library, 5' RACE was applied. The reads were generated on an Illumina HiSeq 2500. A second PCR of about 6 to 12 cycles was run with a J-beta primer mix and a sample-barcoded 5' primer. A unique molecular identifier was introduced onto each TCR beta cDNA molecule by a template-switch 5' adaptor carrying 12 random nucleotides. Each sample yielded at least 3 million CDR3-containing paired-end reads. First-strand cDNA was synthesized from all RNA with the Mint cDNA synthesis kit, primed by a TRBC-specific oligonucleotide. Following uracil-DNA glycosylase treatment, a first 18-cycle PCR with universal primers M1SS and BC2_uni_R was performed on all cDNA. Concerning the study's data processing: Each sample was normalized by randomly selecting 1 million high-quality reads, each carrying a distinct molecular identifier. Reads with shared molecular identifiers were discarded instead of being binned into consensus sequences. MiTCR, run with a Q25 quality threshold and the strictest error-elimination algorithm, handled CDR3 identification, clonotype clustering and error correction. A nonparametric unseen species model with Euler transformation was used to estimate a lower bound on total TCR beta diversity. TCRdb handled the public reads itself, with Q25 trimming in fastp and clone calling in MiXCR, and kept productive beta chains. Entries that share a CDR3 protein sequence are merged under the most common genes and DNA. The authors' filters were not applied to this entry. Present in this sample are 1.5 million to 2 million distinct CDR3 sequences, about 50% of which were seen just once. The ten largest account for 2.1% of the sample.

The chain links TRBV6-5 with TRBJ2-5; TRBD2 is possibly the D segment (6 matching bases). The sequence was collected from a woman aged 40 to 55 in good health. The sample taken for sequencing was blood. The sequence in DNA is TGTGCCGTTGGTAGCGGAGTACAAGAGACCCAGTACTTC. This encodes CAVGSGVQETQYF.